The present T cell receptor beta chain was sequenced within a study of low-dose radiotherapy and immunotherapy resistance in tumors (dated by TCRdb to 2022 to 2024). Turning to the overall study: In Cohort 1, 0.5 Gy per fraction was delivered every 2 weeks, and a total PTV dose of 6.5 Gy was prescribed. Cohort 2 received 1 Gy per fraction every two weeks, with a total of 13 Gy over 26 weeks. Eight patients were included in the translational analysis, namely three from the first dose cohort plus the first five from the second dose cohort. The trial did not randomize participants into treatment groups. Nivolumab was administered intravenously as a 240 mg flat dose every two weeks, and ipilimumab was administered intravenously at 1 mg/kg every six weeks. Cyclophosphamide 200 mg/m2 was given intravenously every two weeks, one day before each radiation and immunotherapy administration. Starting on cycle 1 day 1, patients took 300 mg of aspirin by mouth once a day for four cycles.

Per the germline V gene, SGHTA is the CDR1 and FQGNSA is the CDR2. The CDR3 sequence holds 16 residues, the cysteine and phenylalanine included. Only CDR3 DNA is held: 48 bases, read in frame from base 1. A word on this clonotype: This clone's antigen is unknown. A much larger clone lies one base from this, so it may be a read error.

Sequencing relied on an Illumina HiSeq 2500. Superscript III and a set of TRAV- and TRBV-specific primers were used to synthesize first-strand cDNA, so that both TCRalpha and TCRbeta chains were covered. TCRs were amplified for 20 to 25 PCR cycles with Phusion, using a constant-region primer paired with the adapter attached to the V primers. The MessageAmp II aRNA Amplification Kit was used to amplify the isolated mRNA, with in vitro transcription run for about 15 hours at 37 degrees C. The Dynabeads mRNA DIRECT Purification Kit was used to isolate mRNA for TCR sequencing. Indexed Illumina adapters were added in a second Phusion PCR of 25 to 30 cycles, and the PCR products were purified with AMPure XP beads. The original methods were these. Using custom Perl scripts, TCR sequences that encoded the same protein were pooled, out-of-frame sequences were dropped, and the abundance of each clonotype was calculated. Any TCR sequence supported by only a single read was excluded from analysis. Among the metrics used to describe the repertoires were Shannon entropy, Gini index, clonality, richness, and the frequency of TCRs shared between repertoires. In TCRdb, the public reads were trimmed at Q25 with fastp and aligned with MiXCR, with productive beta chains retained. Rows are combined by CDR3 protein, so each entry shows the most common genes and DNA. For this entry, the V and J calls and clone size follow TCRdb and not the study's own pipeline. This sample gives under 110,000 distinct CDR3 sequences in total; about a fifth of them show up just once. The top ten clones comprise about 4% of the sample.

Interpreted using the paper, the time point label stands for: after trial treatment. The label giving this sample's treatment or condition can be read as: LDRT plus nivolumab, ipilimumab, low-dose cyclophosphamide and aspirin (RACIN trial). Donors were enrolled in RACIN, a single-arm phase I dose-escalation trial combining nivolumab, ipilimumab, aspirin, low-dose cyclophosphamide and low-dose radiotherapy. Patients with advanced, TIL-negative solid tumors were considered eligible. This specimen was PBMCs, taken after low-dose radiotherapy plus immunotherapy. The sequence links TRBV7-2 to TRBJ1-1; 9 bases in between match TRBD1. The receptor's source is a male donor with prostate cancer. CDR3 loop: CASSPGQGIEYGEASF. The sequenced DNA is TGTGCCAGCAGCCCAGGACAGGGGATCGAATATGGTGAAGCTTCCTTT.